This T cell receptor (beta chain) was captured by sequencing in a study of cytomegalovirus exposure and HLA in healthy donors. CDR1 is GTSNPN and CDR2 is SVGIG in the germline V gene (reference sequence). The CDR3 length is 17 residues. Trimming took 0 bases from V and 5 from J; bases not matched to a gene: 13. Notes on the study in general: Fewer N-insertions than the roughly 700-donor mean were reportedly shown by an Asian-associated ancestry cluster in a later analysis.

The study ran its PCR with 60 Vbeta and 13 Jbeta primers. This table comes from immunoSEQ multiplex PCR, and its TCRdb copy is limited to in-frame clones, with some not included. Of over 75,000 clones listed, approximately 88% are singletons. About this clone itself: Its cognate antigen is unknown.

This TCR was sampled from a woman in her forties or fifties in good health and CMV-seronegative. The chain uses TRBV30 and TRBJ2-1; 7 bases are a match to TRBD2. The sequencing sample was made of PBMCs. As DNA, the CDR3 is TGTGCCTGGAGTGTAGGGCGACTAGCCCGCCTAGACAATGAGCAGTTCTTC. Protein: CAWSVGRLARLDNEQFF.